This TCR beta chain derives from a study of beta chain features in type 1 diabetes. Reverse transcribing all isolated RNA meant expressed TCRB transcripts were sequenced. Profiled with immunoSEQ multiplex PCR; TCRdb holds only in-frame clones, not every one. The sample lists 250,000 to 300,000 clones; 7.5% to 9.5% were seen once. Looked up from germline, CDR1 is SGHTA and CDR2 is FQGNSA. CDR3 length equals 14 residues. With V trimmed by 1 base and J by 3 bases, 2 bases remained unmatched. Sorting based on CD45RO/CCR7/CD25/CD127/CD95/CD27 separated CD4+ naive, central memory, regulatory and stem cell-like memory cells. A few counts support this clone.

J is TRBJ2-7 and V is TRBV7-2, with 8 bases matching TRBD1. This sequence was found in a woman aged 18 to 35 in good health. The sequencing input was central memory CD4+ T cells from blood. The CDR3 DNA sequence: TGTGCCAGCAGCTTAGGCGGGACAGGCTACGAGCAGTACTTC. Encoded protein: CASSLGGTGYEQYF.